This record concerns one TCR beta chain sequence. Germline V gene sequence: CDR1 LNHNV, CDR2 YYDKDF (reference sequence). The CDR3 is made up of 15 amino acids. Trimming shortened V by 0 bases and J by 9 bases, and 12 bases separated the two germline ends. The data were taken from a study of T cell responses to AZD1222 COVID-19 vaccine. Produced via immunoSEQ multiplex PCR; TCRdb's table is partial and in-frame only. The sample records over 65,000 clones, 70% to 80% being singletons. This chain uses TRBV15 with TRBJ1-6; D ambiguous. This TCR came from an adult in good health. The sequencing here drew on peripheral blood, taken on day 0 of AZD1222 vaccination. The chain's CDR3 is CATSRDIGLGSPLHF. The CDR3, as DNA: TGTGCCACCAGCAGAGATATCGGTTTGGGTTCACCCCTCCACTTT.